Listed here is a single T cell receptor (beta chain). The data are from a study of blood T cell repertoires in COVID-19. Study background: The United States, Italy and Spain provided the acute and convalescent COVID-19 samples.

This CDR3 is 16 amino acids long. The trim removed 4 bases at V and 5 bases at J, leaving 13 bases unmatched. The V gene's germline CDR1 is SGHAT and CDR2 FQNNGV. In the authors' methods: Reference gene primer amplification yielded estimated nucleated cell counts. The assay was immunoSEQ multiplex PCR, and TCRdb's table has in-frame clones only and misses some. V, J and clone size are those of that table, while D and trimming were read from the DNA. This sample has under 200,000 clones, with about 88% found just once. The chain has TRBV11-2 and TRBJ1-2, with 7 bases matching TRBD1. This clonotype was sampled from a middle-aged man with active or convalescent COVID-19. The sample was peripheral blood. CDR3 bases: TGTGCCAGCAGCTCTCGGACAGGAAAAAGGGGGTATGGCTACACCTTC. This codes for CASSSRTGKRGYGYTF.